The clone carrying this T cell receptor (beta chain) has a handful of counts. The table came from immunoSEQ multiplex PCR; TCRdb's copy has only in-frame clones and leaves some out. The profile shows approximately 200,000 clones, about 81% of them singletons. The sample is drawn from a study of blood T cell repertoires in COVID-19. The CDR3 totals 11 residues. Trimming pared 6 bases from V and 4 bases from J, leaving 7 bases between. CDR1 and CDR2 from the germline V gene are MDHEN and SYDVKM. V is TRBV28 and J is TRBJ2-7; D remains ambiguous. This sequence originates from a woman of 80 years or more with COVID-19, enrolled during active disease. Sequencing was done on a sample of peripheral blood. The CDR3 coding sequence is TGTGCCAGCAGCCACGGGTACGAGCAGTACTTC. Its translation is CASSHGYEQYF.